Each of the 30 T cell receptor beta chains below was sequenced from the same sample in a study of T cells after posttransplantation cyclophosphamide. Cells defined as naive were viable CD3+CD4+ or CD3+CD8+ and CCR7+CD45RA+CD45RO-CD95-CD27+CD28+. Clones were sequenced by immunoSEQ multiplex PCR, and TCRdb holds only the in-frame ones, with some missing. The sample lists about 31,000 clones, around nine tenths occurring once. The sample was naive CD4+ T cells sorted from PBMCs. The receptors stem from a woman aged 55-69 years in good health, CMV-negative, and a related stem cell transplant donor.

This chain connects TRBV5-1 to TRBJ2-2; 10 nucleotides line up with TRBD2. V was clipped by 3 bases and J by 7 bases; unmatched bases: 6. In germline, CDR1 is SGHRS, CDR2 YFSETQ. This CDR3 has 15 amino acids. CDR3 residues: CASSYLAGDSGELFF. The CDR3 bases are TGCGCCAGCAGCTACCTAGCGGGGGATAGCGGGGAGCTGTTTTTT.

The gene calls are TRBV5-1 and TRBJ2-7, with D maybe TRBD2 (6 bases). V dropped 1 base and J dropped 4 bases, with 18 bases sitting between them. Germline assignment: CDR1 SGHRS and CDR2 YFSETQ. The CDR3 runs 16 residues. This CDR3 reads CASSLLTGAGGYEQYF. The CDR3 DNA reads as TGCGCCAGCAGCTTGCTAACCGGGGCCGGAGGGTACGAGCAGTACTTC.

The chain is built from TRBV28 and TRBJ1-2; tentative D call: TRBD1 (5 bases). Germline lookup yields CDR1 MDHEN and CDR2 SYDVKM. This CDR3 region has 15 residues. Trimming shortened V by 2 bases and J by 3 bases, and 13 bases separated the two germline ends. In nucleotides, the CDR3 is TGTGCCAGCAGTTTACCAACACAGGTATACTATGGCTACACCTTC. Encoded protein: CASSLPTQVYYGYTF.

Written as DNA, the CDR3 is TGTGCCAGCAGCAAAGTAGTGGGCATCTCCTACAATGAGCAGTTCTTC. This codes for CASSKVVGISYNEQFF. V usage is TRBV7-2 and J usage is TRBJ2-1; D call uncertain. The CDR3 runs 16 residues. V lost 5 bases to trimming and J lost 0 bases, with 14 bases between them. CDR1 and CDR2 (germline): SGHTA, FQGNSA.

This sequence joins TRBV6-1 and TRBJ2-2, with D unresolved. The germline V gene has CDR1 MNHNS and CDR2 SASEGT. V gave up 4 bases and J gave up 3 bases, with 9 bases separating them. This CDR3 comprises 14 residues. This chain's CDR3 is CASSVEEHTGELFF. CDR3 coding DNA: TGTGCCAGCAGTGTAGAGGAGCACACCGGGGAGCTGTTTTTT.

The rearrangement joins TRBV7-2 to TRBJ2-7; 10 nucleotides line up with TRBD1. Germline CDR1 is SGHTA and CDR2 is FQGNSA. This CDR3 region has 14 residues. V gave up 5 bases and J gave up 5 bases; unmatched junction bases: 6. The CDR3, as DNA: TGTGCCAGCAGCCAGGGACAGGGGCCCCACGAGCAGTACTTC. Translation: CASSQGQGPHEQYF.

A few counts support this clone. In nucleotides, the CDR3 is TGTGCCAGCTCACCGACAGCGACTAATGAAAAACTGTTTTTT. Translation gives CASSPTATNEKLFF. The rearrangement links TRBV18 to TRBJ1-4, with a tentative D call TRBD1 (5 bases). Per the germline V gene, CDR1 is KGHSH and CDR2 is LQKENI. The CDR3 runs 14 residues. The V gene lost 3 bases and the J gene lost 2 bases, with 7 bases spanning the gap. The whole variable domain, filled in from reference TRBV18 and TRBJ1-4, reads NAGVMQNPRHLVRRRGQEARLRCSPMKGHSHVYWYRQLPEEGLKFMVYLQKENIIDESGMPKERFSAEFPKEGPSILRIQQVVRGDSAAYFCASSPTATNEKLFFGSGTQLSVL.

This clone was recorded only once. This chain joins TRBV10-1 and TRBJ1-5; no clear D gene. Deletions cut 0 bases from V and 9 bases from J, with 9 bases between. Germline V CDR1 and CDR2: WNHNN, SYGVQD (reference sequence). The CDR3 runs 13 residues. CDR3 nucleotides: TGCGCCAGCAGTGAGTCCCCACTCGGGCCCCAGCATTTT. Its translation is CASSESPLGPQHF.

This clone was detected only once. The chain employs TRBV19 and TRBJ1-2; 10 bases align to TRBD1. This CDR3 is 15 amino acids long. The germline V gene has CDR1 LNHDA and CDR2 SQIVND (reference sequence). J lost 2 bases, V lost 5 bases, and 5 bases had no gene match. In DNA form, the CDR3 reads TGTGCCAGTAGTCCCCGGACAGGGGGAAACTATGGCTACACCTTC. Amino acid sequence: CASSPRTGGNYGYTF.

The chain is built from TRBV28 and TRBJ1-5; tentative D call: TRBD1 (5 bases). This CDR3 is built from 15 residues. The germline CDR1 and CDR2 sequences are MDHEN and SYDVKM. Trimming cost V 5 bases and J 2 bases, with 13 bases left between them. The CDR3 nucleotides are TGTGCCAGCAGTCCCGAAGGGGCCGGCAATCAGCCCCAGCATTTT. Protein: CASSPEGAGNQPQHF. Filled out from reference TRBV28 and TRBJ1-5, the complete variable domain reads DVKVTQSSRYLVKRTGEKVFLECVQDMDHENMFWYRQDPGLGLRLIYFSYDVKMKEKGDIPEGYSVSREKKERFSLILESASTNQTSMYLCASSPEGAGNQPQHFGDGTRLSIL.

The chain joins TRBV2 to TRBJ2-3; 8 positions match TRBD2. After removal of 5 bases from V and 1 base from J, the junction contained 5 bases not matched to a gene. Germline V gene lookup returns CDR1 SNHLY and CDR2 FYNNEI. The CDR3 consists of 15 residues. The CDR3 nucleotides are TGTGCCAGCAGTCTGGTGCGGGGGGGCACAGATACGCAGTATTTT. Residues: CASSLVRGGTDTQYF.

CDR3 in DNA: TGCAGCTCGGGACAGGGAAACACTGAAGCTTTCTTT. Translation gives CSSGQGNTEAFF. The chain carries TRBV29-1 and TRBJ1-1; 9 bases line up with TRBD1. The germline CDR1 and CDR2 sequences are SQVTM and ANQGSEA. V trimming: 8 bases; J trimming: 2 bases; junction bases outside the gene matches: 3. The CDR3 spans 12 residues. Combining the CDR3 with reference TRBV29-1 and TRBJ1-1 gives the whole variable domain SAVISQKPSRDICQRGTSLTIQCQVDSQVTMMFWYRQQPGQSLTLIATANQGSEATYESGFVIDKFPISRPNLTFSTLTVSNMSPEDSSIYLCSSGQGNTEAFFGQGTRLTVV.

The chain has TRBV7-2 and TRBJ2-5; the D gene is possibly TRBD1 (7 bases). With 1 base removed from V and 5 bases from J, the gap between germline ends came to 11 bases. Germline V gene data show CDR1 as SGHTA and CDR2 as FQGNSA. This CDR3 is built from 14 residues. The CDR3 here is CASSLVTGRETQYF. CDR3 in DNA: TGTGCCAGCAGCTTAGTGACAGGGAGGGAGACCCAGTACTTC.

The chain combines TRBV28 with TRBJ1-2; D is perhaps TRBD1 (5 bases). Trimming stripped 7 bases from V and 0 bases from J, with 6 bases between. This CDR3 comprises 12 residues. The V gene's germline CDR1 is MDHEN and CDR2 SYDVKM. The CDR3 coding sequence is TGTGCCAGCAAGGGGACTAACTATGGCTACACCTTC. It encodes CASKGTNYGYTF.

V is TRBV7-9 and J is TRBJ2-5; 11 nucleotides match TRBD1. The CDR3 contains 15 residues. The germline V gene encodes CDR1 SEHNR and CDR2 FQNEAQ (reference sequence). Unmatched junction bases numbered 9, after V lost 5 bases and J lost 7 bases. In DNA, the CDR3 is TGTGCCAGCAGCCGGAGGACAGGGGGCGTAGGGACCCAGTACTTC. Translated: CASSRRTGGVGTQYF.

V and J are TRBV5-1 and TRBJ2-3; 7 bases are shared with TRBD2. CDR3 length equals 15 residues. V dropped 3 bases and J dropped 3; count of bases not matched to a gene: 7. The germline V gene has CDR1 SGHRS and CDR2 YFSETQ. CDR3 DNA sequence: TGCGCCAGCAGCTCGGAGGGGCGGGGGACAGATACGCAGTATTTT. Translated: CASSSEGRGTDTQYF.

This clone was counted a single time. V usage is TRBV5-6 and J usage is TRBJ2-7, with TRBD1 matching 7 bases. The V gene's germline CDR1 is SGHDT and CDR2 YYEEEE. Trimming cost V 0 bases and J 3 bases; bases outside gene matches: 3. CDR3 length: 14 amino acids. As DNA, the CDR3 is TGTGCCAGCAGCTTGGGACAGGGTGTCTACGAGCAGTACTTC. It translates to CASSLGQGVYEQYF.

As for this clone: Additional DNA sequences in this sample encode the identical CDR3. The chain links TRBV2 to TRBJ1-6; D may be TRBD1 (6 bases). V lost 6 bases and J 4 bases, leaving 13 bases between the germline ends. CDR1 SNHLY and CDR2 FYNNEI come from the germline V gene. The CDR3 totals 15 residues. CDR3: CASRLEQGYNSPLHF. CDR3 DNA: TGTGCCAGCAGGCTTGAACAGGGTTATAATTCACCCCTCCACTTT.

The chain is built from TRBV7-2 and TRBJ2-5; D uncertain. This CDR3 is built from 12 residues. Trimming cost V 1 base and J 5 bases, with 5 bases left between them. CDR1 SGHTA and CDR2 FQGNSA come from the germline V gene. CDR3 DNA: TGTGCCAGCAGCTTAGAACGGGAGACCCAGTACTTC. This sequence encodes CASSLERETQYF.

The gene calls are TRBV7-2 and TRBJ1-5; D gene uncertain. Germline V gene sequence: CDR1 SGHTA, CDR2 FQGNSA. This CDR3 is built from 13 residues. Trimming removed 5 bases from V and 5 bases from J, with 10 bases in between. The CDR3 spells CASSLSPDQPQHF. CDR3 bases: TGTGCCAGCAGCCTTTCTCCCGATCAGCCCCAGCATTTT.

This chain uses TRBV5-1 with TRBJ2-3; D is possibly TRBD1 (7 bases). This CDR3 contains 15 residues. V lost 4 bases, J lost 0 bases, and 12 bases lay in between. Looked up from germline, CDR1 is SGHRS and CDR2 is YFSETQ. In DNA, the CDR3 is TGCGCCAGCAGCATACAGGGGACTAGCACAGATACGCAGTATTTT. Protein product: CASSIQGTSTDTQYF.

V usage is TRBV19 and J usage is TRBJ2-3, with D possibly TRBD2 on 7 matching bases. The germline CDR1 and CDR2 sequences are LNHDA and SQIVND (reference sequence). Trimming took 9 bases from V and 3 from J, leaving 10 bases between them. The length of the CDR3 is 12 residues. The CDR3 DNA reads as TGTGCCAGCGAGGGGGGGACAGATACGCAGTATTTT. Translating it yields CASEGGTDTQYF.

This rearrangement joins TRBV7-9 to TRBJ1-3, with D perhaps TRBD1 (6 bases). This CDR3 region has 16 residues. Looked up from germline, CDR1 is SEHNR and CDR2 is FQNEAQ (reference sequence). The V gene lost 1 base and the J gene lost 4 bases, with 14 bases spanning the gap. CDR3 nucleotide sequence: TGTGCCAGCAGCTTAGTTTCCGGGACACAAGGAAACACCATATATTTT. It translates to CASSLVSGTQGNTIYF.

The chain is built from TRBV6-5 and TRBJ1-1, with a tentative D call TRBD1 (6 bases). CDR1 is MNHEY, CDR2 SVGAGI, per germline. This CDR3 is built from 12 residues. V was trimmed by 5 bases and J by 6 bases, leaving 10 bases between them. The CDR3 DNA reads TGTGCCAGCAGTACAGGGTTCGCTGAAGCTTTCTTT. Its translation is CASSTGFAEAFF.

The rearrangement joins TRBV19 to TRBJ1-2; TRBD1 might be the D (5 bases). The germline gives CDR1 LNHDA, CDR2 SQIVND (reference sequence). The V end was cut by 7 bases, the J end by 4 bases, with 19 bases between. The CDR3 sequence is 15 residues long. CDR3 sequence: CASTKGAVYAYGYTF. The CDR3 nucleotides read TGTGCCAGTACCAAAGGGGCAGTATACGCCTATGGCTACACCTTC.

The V gene is TRBV6-5, the J gene TRBJ2-7; D perhaps matches TRBD2 (6 bases). Germline V gene data show CDR1 as MNHEY and CDR2 as SVGAGI. The CDR3 spans 14 residues. V gave up 6 bases and J gave up 0 bases, with 12 bases separating them. Written as DNA, the CDR3 is TGTGCCAGCAGGCGGGACGCAGGCTCCTACGAGCAGTACTTC. This gives the protein CASRRDAGSYEQYF.

The chain has TRBV7-9 and TRBJ1-1, with TRBD1 identical over 8 bases. The CDR3 contains 17 residues. Germline loops: CDR1 SEHNR, CDR2 FQNEAQ (reference sequence). V shed 3 bases and J 0 bases; nucleotides not matched to a gene: 9. The CDR3 region is CASSFWTGKVVNTEAFF. Written as DNA, the CDR3 is TGTGCCAGCAGCTTTTGGACAGGGAAGGTCGTGAACACTGAAGCTTTCTTT.

CDR3 protein: CASSFRDRESTEAFF. CDR3 sequence (DNA): TGTGCCAGCAGCTTCCGGGACAGGGAGTCCACTGAAGCTTTCTTT. V usage is TRBV7-2 and J usage is TRBJ1-1; TRBD1 matches 9 bases. Germline lookup yields CDR1 SGHTA and CDR2 FQGNSA. The CDR3 runs 15 residues. V dropped 3 bases and J dropped 4; count of bases not matched to a gene: 6.

This clone occurred once. This rearrangement joins TRBV10-3 to TRBJ2-2; tentative D call: TRBD1 (5 bases). The germline V gene has CDR1 ENHRY and CDR2 SYGVKD. This CDR3 contains 14 residues. Trimming took 6 bases from V and 4 from J, leaving 12 bases between them. The chain's CDR3 is CAIRKNRSTGELFF. DNA for the CDR3: TGTGCCATCAGGAAAAACAGGTCCACCGGGGAGCTGTTTTTT.

The gene calls are TRBV7-8 and TRBJ2-1; 9 bases map to TRBD1. The germline V gene encodes CDR1 SGHVS and CDR2 FQNEAQ. The CDR3 runs to 19 residues. V lost 2 bases to trimming and J lost 7 bases; unmatched junction nucleotides: 18. The CDR3 DNA sequence: TGTGCCAGCAGCTTACTGTCTGCGCTAAGGGGACAGGGTATGAATGAGCAGTTCTTC. This encodes CASSLLSALRGQGMNEQFF.